This TCR beta chain was recorded in a study of cytomegalovirus exposure and HLA in healthy donors. About the study: An earlier analysis identified 95 million to 120 million unique TCR beta sequences in 150 million to 200 million T cells.

With 60 Vbeta and 13 Jbeta primers, the PCR was carried out. Sequencing used immunoSEQ multiplex PCR; TCRdb keeps in-frame clones, though not all of them. The sample holds roughly 190,000 clones. The J segment lost 6 bases and the V segment lost 0 bases, leaving 12 bases of the junction unmatched. The CDR3 consists of 18 residues. Germline V gives CDR1 LNHDA, CDR2 SQIVND (reference sequence). About this clone: Its antigen is not known.

Whole-study findings and limits: Being productive about 90% or about 30% of the time was typical of most TCR beta V segments in an earlier analysis. Later on, a genetic analysis was performed. It linked a missense variant in DCLRE1C with V- and J-gene trimming of TCR beta.

V is TRBV19 and J is TRBJ2-1; TRBD2 aligns across 9 bases. Sequencing was done on a sample of PBMCs. The receptor comes from a man aged 25 to 45 in good health and CMV-seronegative. Here the CDR3 DNA reads TGTGCCAGTAGTATAGATCACCCTAGTCGAGCGGGAGGCAATGAGCAGTTCTTC. Its translation: CASSIDHPSRAGGNEQFF.